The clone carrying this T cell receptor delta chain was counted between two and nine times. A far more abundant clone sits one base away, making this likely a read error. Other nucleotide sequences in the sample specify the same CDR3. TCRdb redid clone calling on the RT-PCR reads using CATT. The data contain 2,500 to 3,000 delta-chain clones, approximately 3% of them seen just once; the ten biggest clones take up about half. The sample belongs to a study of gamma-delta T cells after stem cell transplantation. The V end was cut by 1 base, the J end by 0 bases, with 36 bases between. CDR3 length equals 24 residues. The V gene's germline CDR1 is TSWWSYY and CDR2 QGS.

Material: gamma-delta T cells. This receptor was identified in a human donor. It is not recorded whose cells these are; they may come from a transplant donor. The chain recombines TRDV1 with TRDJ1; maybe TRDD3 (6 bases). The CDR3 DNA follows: TGTGCTCTTGGGGAACCCCTCGGGTTGCGGGACTCTGGGGACCCATCCCCGTACACCGATAAACTCATCTTT. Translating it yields CALGEPLGLRDSGDPSPYTDKLIF.